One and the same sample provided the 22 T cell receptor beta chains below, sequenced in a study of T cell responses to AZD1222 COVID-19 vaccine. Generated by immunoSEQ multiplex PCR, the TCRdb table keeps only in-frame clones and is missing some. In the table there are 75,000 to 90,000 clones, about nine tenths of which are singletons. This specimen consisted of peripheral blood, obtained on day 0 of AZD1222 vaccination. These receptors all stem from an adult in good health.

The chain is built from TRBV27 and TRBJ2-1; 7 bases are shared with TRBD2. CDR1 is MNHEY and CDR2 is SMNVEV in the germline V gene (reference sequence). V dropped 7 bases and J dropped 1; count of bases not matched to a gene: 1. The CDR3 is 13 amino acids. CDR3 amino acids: CASKAGSYNEQFF. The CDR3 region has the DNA TGTGCCAGCAAAGCGGGATCCTACAATGAGCAGTTCTTC.

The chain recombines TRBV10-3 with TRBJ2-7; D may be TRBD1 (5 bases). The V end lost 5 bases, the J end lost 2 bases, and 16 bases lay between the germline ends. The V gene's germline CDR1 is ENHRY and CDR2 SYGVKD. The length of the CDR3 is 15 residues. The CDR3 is CAISTYGAGAYEQYF. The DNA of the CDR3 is TGTGCCATCAGTACATATGGGGCAGGAGCCTACGAGCAGTACTTC.

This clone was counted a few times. DNA of the CDR3: TGCAGCGTTTACCTCCGGGTCACTGAAGCTTTCTTT. Its translation: CSVYLRVTEAFF. This chain links TRBV29-1 with TRBJ1-1; D is unresolved. From germline, CDR1 is SQVTM and CDR2 ANQGSEA. This CDR3 spans 12 amino acids. V was cut by 5 bases and J by 4 bases, with 11 bases left in between. The full variable domain, completed using reference TRBV29-1 and TRBJ1-1, is SAVISQKPSRDICQRGTSLTIQCQVDSQVTMMFWYRQQPGQSLTLIATANQGSEATYESGFVIDKFPISRPNLTFSTLTVSNMSPEDSSIYLCSVYLRVTEAFFGQGTRLTVV.

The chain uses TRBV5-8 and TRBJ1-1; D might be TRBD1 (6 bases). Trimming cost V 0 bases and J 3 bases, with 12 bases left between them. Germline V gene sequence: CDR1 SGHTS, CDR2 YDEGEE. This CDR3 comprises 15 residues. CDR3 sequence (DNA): TGTGCCAGCAGCTTGGCCAGCAGGGGTGACACTGAAGCTTTCTTT. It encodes CASSLASRGDTEAFF.

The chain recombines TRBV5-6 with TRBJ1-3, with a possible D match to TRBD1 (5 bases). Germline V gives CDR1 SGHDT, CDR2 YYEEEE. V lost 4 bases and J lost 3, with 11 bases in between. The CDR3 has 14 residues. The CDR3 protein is CASSVQGFGNTIYF. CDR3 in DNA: TGTGCCAGCAGCGTCCAGGGTTTTGGAAACACCATATATTTT.

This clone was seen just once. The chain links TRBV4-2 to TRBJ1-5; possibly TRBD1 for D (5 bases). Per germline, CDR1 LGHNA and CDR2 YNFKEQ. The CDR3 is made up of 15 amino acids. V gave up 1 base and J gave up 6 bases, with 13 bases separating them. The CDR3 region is CASSQGGPQVQPQHF. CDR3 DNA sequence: TGTGCCAGCAGCCAAGGCGGACCACAGGTTCAGCCCCAGCATTTT.

The CDR3 spells CASSPGMDRGTEAFF. The CDR3 region has the DNA TGTGCCAGCTCACCTGGGATGGACAGGGGCACTGAAGCTTTCTTT. The chain joins TRBV18 to TRBJ1-1; 9 bases fit TRBD1. The CDR3 runs to 15 residues. With V trimmed by 3 bases and J by 4 bases, 6 bases remained unmatched. The V gene's germline CDR1 is KGHSH and CDR2 LQKENI.

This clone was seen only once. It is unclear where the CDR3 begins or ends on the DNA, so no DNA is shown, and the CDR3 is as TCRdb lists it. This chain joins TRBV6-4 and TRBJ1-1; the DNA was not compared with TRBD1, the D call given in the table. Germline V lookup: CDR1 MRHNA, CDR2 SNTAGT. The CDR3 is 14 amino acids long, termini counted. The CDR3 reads CASSVATGSLQTFF.

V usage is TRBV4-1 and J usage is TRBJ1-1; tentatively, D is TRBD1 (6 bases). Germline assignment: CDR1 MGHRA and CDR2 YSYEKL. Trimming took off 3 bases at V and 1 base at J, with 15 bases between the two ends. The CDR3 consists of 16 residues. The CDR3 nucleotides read TGCGCCAGCAGCCAGTCCAGGGGCCGGGAGAACACTGAAGCTTTCTTT. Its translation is CASSQSRGRENTEAFF.

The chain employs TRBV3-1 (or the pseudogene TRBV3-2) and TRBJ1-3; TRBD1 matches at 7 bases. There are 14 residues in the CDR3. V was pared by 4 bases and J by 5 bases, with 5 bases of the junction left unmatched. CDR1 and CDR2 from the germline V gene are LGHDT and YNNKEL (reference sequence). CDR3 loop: CASSPTGFRNTIYF. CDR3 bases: TGTGCCAGCAGCCCGACAGGGTTTAGAAACACCATATATTTT.

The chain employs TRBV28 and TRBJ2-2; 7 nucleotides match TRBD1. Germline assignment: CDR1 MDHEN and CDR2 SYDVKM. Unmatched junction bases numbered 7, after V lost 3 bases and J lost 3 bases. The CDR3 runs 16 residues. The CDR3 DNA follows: TGTGCCAGCAGTTTTTGGGACAGATTTTACACCGGGGAGCTGTTTTTT. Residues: CASSFWDRFYTGELFF.

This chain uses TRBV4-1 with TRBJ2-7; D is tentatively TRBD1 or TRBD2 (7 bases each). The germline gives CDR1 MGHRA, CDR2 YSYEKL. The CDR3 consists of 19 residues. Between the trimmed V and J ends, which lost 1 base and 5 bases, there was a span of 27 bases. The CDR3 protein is CASSQGYGGSTGKFDEQYF. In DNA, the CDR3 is TGCGCCAGCAGCCAAGGTTACGGGGGGTCGACAGGGAAATTTGACGAGCAGTACTTC.

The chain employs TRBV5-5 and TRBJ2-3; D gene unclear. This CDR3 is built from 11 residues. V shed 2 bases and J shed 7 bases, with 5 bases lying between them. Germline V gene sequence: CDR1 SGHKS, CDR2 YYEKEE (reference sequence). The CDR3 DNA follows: TGTGCCAGCAGCTTTTTATATACGCAGTATTTT. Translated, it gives CASSFLYTQYF.

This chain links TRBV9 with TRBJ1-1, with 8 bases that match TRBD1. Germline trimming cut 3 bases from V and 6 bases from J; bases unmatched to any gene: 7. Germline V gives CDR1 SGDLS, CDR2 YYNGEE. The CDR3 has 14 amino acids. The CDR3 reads CASSAGQGGAEAFF. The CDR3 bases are TGTGCCAGCAGCGCCGGACAGGGTGGGGCTGAAGCTTTCTTT.

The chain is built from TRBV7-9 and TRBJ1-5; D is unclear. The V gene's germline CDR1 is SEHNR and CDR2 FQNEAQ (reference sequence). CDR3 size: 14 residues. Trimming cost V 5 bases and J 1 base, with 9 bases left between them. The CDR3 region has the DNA TGTGCCAGCAGCCCCGTTGGGAGCAATCAGCCCCAGCATTTT. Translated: CASSPVGSNQPQHF.

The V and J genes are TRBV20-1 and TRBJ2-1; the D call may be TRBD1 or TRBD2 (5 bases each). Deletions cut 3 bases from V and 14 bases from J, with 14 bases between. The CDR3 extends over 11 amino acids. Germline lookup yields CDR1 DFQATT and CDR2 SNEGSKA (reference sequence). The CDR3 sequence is CSASRVSGEFF. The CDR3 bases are TGCAGTGCTAGCAGGGTCTCCGGGGAGTTCTTC.

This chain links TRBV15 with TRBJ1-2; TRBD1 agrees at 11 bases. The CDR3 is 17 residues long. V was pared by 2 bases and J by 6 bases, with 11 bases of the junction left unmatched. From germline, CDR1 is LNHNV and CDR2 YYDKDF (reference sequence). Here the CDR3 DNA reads TGTGCCACCAGCAGACCGCCCCAAGGACAGGGGGCGCATGGCTACACCTTC. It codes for CATSRPPQGQGAHGYTF.

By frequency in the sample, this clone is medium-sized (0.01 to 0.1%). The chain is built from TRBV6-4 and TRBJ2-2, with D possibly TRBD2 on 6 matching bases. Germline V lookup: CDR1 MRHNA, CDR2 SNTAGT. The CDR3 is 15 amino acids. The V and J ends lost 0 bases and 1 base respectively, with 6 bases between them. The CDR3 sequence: CASSDSSGNTGELFF. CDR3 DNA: TGTGCCAGCAGTGACTCTAGCGGGAACACCGGGGAGCTGTTTTTT.

In nucleotides, the CDR3 is TGTGCCACCAGCGTAGGGACAGATACGCAGTATTTT. Translated, it gives CATSVGTDTQYF. The genes are TRBV10-3 and TRBJ2-3; D remains unclear. There are 12 residues in the CDR3. V lost 10 bases and J 3 bases, leaving 11 bases between the germline ends. The germline CDR1 and CDR2 sequences are ENHRY and SYGVKD.

CDR3 in DNA: TGTGCCAGCAGTTTAAGGCGCAGGAGCTCCTATAATTCACCCCTCCACTTT. It encodes CASSLRRRSSYNSPLHF. This sequence joins TRBV27 and TRBJ1-6, with unresolved D. The CDR3 totals 17 residues. V was trimmed by 2 bases and J by 0 bases, leaving 11 bases between them. Germline loops: CDR1 MNHEY, CDR2 SMNVEV (reference sequence).

The CDR3 is CASSPQAGGLYEQYF. CDR3 bases: TGTGCCAGCAGCCCCCAAGCGGGAGGTCTATACGAGCAGTACTTC. The V and J genes are TRBV6-5 and TRBJ2-7; TRBD2 agrees at 9 bases. Trimming at V came to 6 bases and at J to 4 bases, leaving 10 bases not matched to a gene. The length of the CDR3 is 15 residues. The germline V gene has CDR1 MNHEY and CDR2 SVGAGI.

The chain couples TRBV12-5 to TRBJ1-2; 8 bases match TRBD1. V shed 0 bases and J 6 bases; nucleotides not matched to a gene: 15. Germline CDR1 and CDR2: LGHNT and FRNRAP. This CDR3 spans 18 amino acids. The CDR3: CASGLVNKEDRVINGYTF. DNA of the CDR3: TGTGCTAGTGGTTTGGTAAACAAGGAGGACAGGGTCATAAATGGCTACACCTTC.